These T cell receptor beta chains were read from a single sample in a study of T cells in Graves' hyperthyroidism and ophthalmopathy. Via MiXCR, TCRdb re-called the multiplex PCR reads, giving one row per CDR3 protein. The sample records 37,000 or so distinct CDR3 sequences, 52% being singletons. Sequencing was done on a sample of blood. These receptors all stem from a man aged 40-55 years with Graves' ophthalmopathy. Both conserved end residues are part of each CDR3. The D gene is left open where the match is weak. Expanded clones get a size class; other rows say once, few or many, or leave the size out.

abundance	v_gene	j_gene	d_gene	CDR3nt	CDR3aa
few	TRBV11-2	TRBJ1-2	-	TGTGCCAGCAGCTCGCGCAAAAGGAATCACGACTATGGCTACACCTTC	CASSSRKRNHDYGYTF
many	TRBV6-1	TRBJ1-6	-	TGTGCCAGCAGTGAACTGAGCCCCAGGCACAATTCACCCCTCCACTTT	CASSELSPRHNSPLHF
-	TRBV12-3/TRBV12-4	TRBJ2-6	TRBD1	TGTGCCAGCAGTTCTAGACAGGGCTCCTCTGGGGCCAACGTCCTGACTTTC	CASSSRQGSSGANVLTF
medium-sized	TRBV10-3	TRBJ2-7	TRBD1	TGTGCCATCAGTGGGGGACAGACCTACGAGCAGTACTTC	CAISGGQTYEQYF
medium-sized	TRBV20-1	TRBJ2-1	-	TGCAGTGCTCAAAGTGGGACGCCTCAGTTCTTC	CSAQSGTPQFF
many	TRBV20-1	TRBJ2-5	-	TGCAGTGCTAGTTTGTGGCGGGGGCGTAAAGAGACCCAGTACTTC	CSASLWRGRKETQYF
-	TRBV6-4	TRBJ1-2	-	TGTGCCAGCAGTAAACTGGGGCGAGGCTGCACCTTC	CASSKLGRGCTF
many	TRBV5-8	TRBJ2-6	-	TGTGCCAGCAGCTTGGAGGTGGTGTCTGGGGCCAACGTCCTGACTTTC	CASSLEVVSGANVLTF
once	TRBV20-1	TRBJ1-2	-	TGCAGTGCTAGAGATCTGGCGGGGGGGGAGGACGGCTACACCTTC	CSARDLAGGEDGYTF
medium-sized	TRBV20-1	TRBJ2-7	TRBD2	TGCAGTGCTAGAGCGGGGGGAGCCTACGAGCAGTACTTC	CSARAGGAYEQYF
-	TRBV6-5	TRBJ1-3	-	TGTGCCAGCAGTTACGGAGACAGGACGGGGATAAGCGGGAACACCATATATTTT	CASSYGDRTGISGNTIYF
-	TRBV7-9	TRBJ1-3	-	TGTGCCAGCAGTCGGTCTAAACCGCGGAGAAACACCATATATTTT	CASSRSKPRRNTIYF
few	TRBV20-1	TRBJ1-1	-	TGCAGTGCTAGAGGGGGAAATCTGAACACTGAAGCTTTCTTT	CSARGGNLNTEAFF
many	TRBV2	TRBJ1-1	TRBD1	TGTGCCAGCAGGGGACAGATTCTCATGAACACTGAAGCTTTCTTT	CASRGQILMNTEAFF
once	TRBV7-2	TRBJ1-2	-	TGTGCCAGCAGCATATACAGGAACTATGGCTACACCTTC	CASSIYRNYGYTF
many	TRBV9	TRBJ2-1	-	TGTGCCAGCAGCGTAGCGGGAGAGGGCTACAATGAGCAGTTCTTC	CASSVAGEGYNEQFF
few	TRBV24-1	TRBJ2-3	-	TGTGCCACCAGTGATTTAGAGTTTGCTAGCACAGATACGCAGTATTTT	CATSDLEFASTDTQYF
-	TRBV9	TRBJ1-2	-	TGTGCCAGCAGCGTAGGTGGTTTACTGGCAGGACCAAATATGGGCTACACCTTC	CASSVGGLLAGPNMGYTF
many	TRBV5-1	TRBJ1-1	-	TGCGCCAGCAGCCTGGTAGGGGGGACCACTGAAGCTTTCTTT	CASSLVGGTTEAFF
-	TRBV19	TRBJ2-6	-	TGTGTCAGTAGTAGAATCCGGGACGCTAGCCCCTCTAGGGCCAACGCCCTGACTTTC	CVSSRIRDASPSRANALTF
-	TRBV24-1	TRBJ2-2	TRBD2	TGTGCCACCAGTCTGTCGGGAGGCGGCGGGGAGCTGTTTTTT	CATSLSGGGGELFF
-	TRBV20-1	TRBJ1-5	TRBD1	TGCAGTGCTAGAACCGGGACAGGAAATCAGCCCCAGCATTTT	CSARTGTGNQPQHF
once	TRBV20-1	TRBJ2-1	TRBD2	TGCAGTGCCACTAGCGGGACGTCTACAGATACGCAGTTCTTC	CSATSGTSTDTQFF
-	TRBV7-2	TRBJ2-5	-	TGTGCCAGCAGCTCTTTGACGGACCTTCGAGAGACCCAGTACTTC	CASSSLTDLRETQYF
-	TRBV4-1	TRBJ2-3	-	TGCGCCAGCAGCCAAGGGGGCACAGGTACGCAGTATTTT	CASSQGGTGTQYF
-	TRBV29-1	TRBJ1-4	-	TGCAGCAGTTTATCAAGGGGAGGTGAAAAACTGTTTTTT	CSSLSRGGEKLFF
-	TRBV24-1	TRBJ1-3	-	TGTGCCACCAGCGACAGGAACTCTGGAAACACCATATATTTT	CATSDRNSGNTIYF
-	TRBV9	TRBJ2-1	TRBD2	TGTGCCAGCAGCGTAGCGACCGGGAGGGCCAATGAGCAGTTCTTC	CASSVATGRANEQFF
many	TRBV27	TRBJ2-7	TRBD2	TGTGCCAGCAGTCTGGGACTAGCGGATACCTACGAGCAGTACTTC	CASSLGLADTYEQYF
-	TRBV10-1	TRBJ2-3	TRBD2	TGCGCCAGCAGTGAGTTCGGACTAGCGGGAGTGGGCACAGATACGCAGTATTTT	CASSEFGLAGVGTDTQYF
-	TRBV29-1	TRBJ2-3	TRBD1	TGCAGCTCCTACCGACAGGGGGCGGCAGATACGCAGTATTTT	CSSYRQGAADTQYF
-	TRBV9	TRBJ1-3	-	TGTGCCAGCAGCTCCCAGGGGAGCAATCAGCCCCAGAGTGGAAACACCATATATTTT	CASSSQGSNQPQSGNTIYF
-	TRBV20-1	TRBJ1-1	-	TGCAGTGCCGAGGGGAACACTGAAGCTTTCTTT	CSAEGNTEAFF
-	TRBV20-1	TRBJ1-2	TRBD1	TGCAGTGCCCGGGACAGGGGATTTGGAGGCTACACCTTC	CSARDRGFGGYTF
-	TRBV6-2/TRBV6-3	TRBJ1-1	-	TGTGCCAGCAACCGGGGGATTGAAGCTTTCTTT	CASNRGIEAFF
medium-sized	TRBV7-2	TRBJ2-3	TRBD2	TGTGCCAGCGGAGTGGGGGGGGTCACAGATACGCAGTATTTT	CASGVGGVTDTQYF
many	TRBV28	TRBJ2-7	TRBD2	TGTGCCAGCAGTTTAGGGCGGGAGGACCCGTCCTACGAGCAGTACTTC	CASSLGREDPSYEQYF
-	TRBV20-1	TRBJ2-5	-	TGCAGTGCTAGGAAACACCTAAACCAAGAGACCCAGTACTTC	CSARKHLNQETQYF
many	TRBV5-1	TRBJ2-1	-	TGCGCCAGCAGCAACAGGGATCTCAGCCCTTACAATGAGCAGTTCTTC	CASSNRDLSPYNEQFF
many	TRBV7-2	TRBJ1-1	-	TGTGCCAGCAGCCGGAGAACCGACACTGAAGCTTTCTTT	CASSRRTDTEAFF
-	TRBV20-1	TRBJ2-1	TRBD2	TGCAGTGCTAGGCCTAGCGGGGGGGGCTACAATGAGCAGTTCTTC	CSARPSGGGYNEQFF
-	TRBV20-1	TRBJ1-1	-	TGCAGTGCTAGAGGGGGCAGAGCCGAAGCTTTCTTT	CSARGGRAEAFF
many	TRBV7-3	TRBJ2-1	-	TGTGCCAGCAGGGATGCGGGGAGGAGGGGGGGTGAGCAGTTCTTC	CASRDAGRRGGEQFF
-	TRBV6-1	TRBJ1-2	TRBD1	TGTGCCAGCAGACAGGGGAGGGGGGGACGCTACACCTTC	CASRQGRGGRYTF
-	TRBV10-3	TRBJ1-2	-	TGTGCCATCAGTGCCCCGGGCGACTATGGCTACACCTTC	CAISAPGDYGYTF
many	TRBV20-1	TRBJ2-7	-	TGCAGTGCTAGACTTTCTAGCTATTCCCCTAATATTGTACCCTACGAGCAGTACTTC	CSARLSSYSPNIVPYEQYF
many	TRBV29-1	TRBJ2-7	-	TGCAGCGTTGTCTCTCACGAGCAGTACTTC	CSVVSHEQYF
medium-sized	TRBV15	TRBJ1-4	-	TGTGCCACCAGCAACAATAATGAAAAACTGTTTTTT	CATSNNNEKLFF
-	TRBV7-3	TRBJ2-5	TRBD2	TGTGCCAGCAGCCAATTCGGGACCCGGGGGGAGGCCCAGTACTTC	CASSQFGTRGEAQYF
many	TRBV10-3	TRBJ1-6	-	TGTGCCATCAGTGAGCCAGGGACACCCCTCCACTTT	CAISEPGTPLHF
many	TRBV2	TRBJ2-6	-	TGTGCCAGCAGTGATTATAGCTCTGGGGCCAACGTCCTGACTTTC	CASSDYSSGANVLTF
-	TRBV20-1	TRBJ2-6	TRBD2	TGCAGTGCCGGGGGGACTGGGGCCAACGTCCTGACTTTC	CSAGGTGANVLTF
-	TRBV6-5	TRBJ2-7	-	TGTGCCAGCAGTCCTGAGGGTCCCTACGAGCAGTACTTC	CASSPEGPYEQYF